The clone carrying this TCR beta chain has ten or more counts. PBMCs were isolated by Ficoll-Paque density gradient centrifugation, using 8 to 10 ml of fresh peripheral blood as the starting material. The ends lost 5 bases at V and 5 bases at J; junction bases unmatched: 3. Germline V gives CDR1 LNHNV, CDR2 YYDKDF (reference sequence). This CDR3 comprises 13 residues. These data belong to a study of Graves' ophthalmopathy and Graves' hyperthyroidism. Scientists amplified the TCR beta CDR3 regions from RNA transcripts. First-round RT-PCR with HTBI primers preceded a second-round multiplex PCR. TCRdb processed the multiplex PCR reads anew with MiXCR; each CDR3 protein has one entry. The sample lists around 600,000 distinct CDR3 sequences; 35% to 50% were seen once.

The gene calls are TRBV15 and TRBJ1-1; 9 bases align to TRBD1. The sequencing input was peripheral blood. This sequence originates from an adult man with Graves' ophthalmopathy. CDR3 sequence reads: CATSYRGLTEAFF. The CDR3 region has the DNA TGTGCCACCAGCTACAGGGGGCTTACTGAAGCTTTCTTT.